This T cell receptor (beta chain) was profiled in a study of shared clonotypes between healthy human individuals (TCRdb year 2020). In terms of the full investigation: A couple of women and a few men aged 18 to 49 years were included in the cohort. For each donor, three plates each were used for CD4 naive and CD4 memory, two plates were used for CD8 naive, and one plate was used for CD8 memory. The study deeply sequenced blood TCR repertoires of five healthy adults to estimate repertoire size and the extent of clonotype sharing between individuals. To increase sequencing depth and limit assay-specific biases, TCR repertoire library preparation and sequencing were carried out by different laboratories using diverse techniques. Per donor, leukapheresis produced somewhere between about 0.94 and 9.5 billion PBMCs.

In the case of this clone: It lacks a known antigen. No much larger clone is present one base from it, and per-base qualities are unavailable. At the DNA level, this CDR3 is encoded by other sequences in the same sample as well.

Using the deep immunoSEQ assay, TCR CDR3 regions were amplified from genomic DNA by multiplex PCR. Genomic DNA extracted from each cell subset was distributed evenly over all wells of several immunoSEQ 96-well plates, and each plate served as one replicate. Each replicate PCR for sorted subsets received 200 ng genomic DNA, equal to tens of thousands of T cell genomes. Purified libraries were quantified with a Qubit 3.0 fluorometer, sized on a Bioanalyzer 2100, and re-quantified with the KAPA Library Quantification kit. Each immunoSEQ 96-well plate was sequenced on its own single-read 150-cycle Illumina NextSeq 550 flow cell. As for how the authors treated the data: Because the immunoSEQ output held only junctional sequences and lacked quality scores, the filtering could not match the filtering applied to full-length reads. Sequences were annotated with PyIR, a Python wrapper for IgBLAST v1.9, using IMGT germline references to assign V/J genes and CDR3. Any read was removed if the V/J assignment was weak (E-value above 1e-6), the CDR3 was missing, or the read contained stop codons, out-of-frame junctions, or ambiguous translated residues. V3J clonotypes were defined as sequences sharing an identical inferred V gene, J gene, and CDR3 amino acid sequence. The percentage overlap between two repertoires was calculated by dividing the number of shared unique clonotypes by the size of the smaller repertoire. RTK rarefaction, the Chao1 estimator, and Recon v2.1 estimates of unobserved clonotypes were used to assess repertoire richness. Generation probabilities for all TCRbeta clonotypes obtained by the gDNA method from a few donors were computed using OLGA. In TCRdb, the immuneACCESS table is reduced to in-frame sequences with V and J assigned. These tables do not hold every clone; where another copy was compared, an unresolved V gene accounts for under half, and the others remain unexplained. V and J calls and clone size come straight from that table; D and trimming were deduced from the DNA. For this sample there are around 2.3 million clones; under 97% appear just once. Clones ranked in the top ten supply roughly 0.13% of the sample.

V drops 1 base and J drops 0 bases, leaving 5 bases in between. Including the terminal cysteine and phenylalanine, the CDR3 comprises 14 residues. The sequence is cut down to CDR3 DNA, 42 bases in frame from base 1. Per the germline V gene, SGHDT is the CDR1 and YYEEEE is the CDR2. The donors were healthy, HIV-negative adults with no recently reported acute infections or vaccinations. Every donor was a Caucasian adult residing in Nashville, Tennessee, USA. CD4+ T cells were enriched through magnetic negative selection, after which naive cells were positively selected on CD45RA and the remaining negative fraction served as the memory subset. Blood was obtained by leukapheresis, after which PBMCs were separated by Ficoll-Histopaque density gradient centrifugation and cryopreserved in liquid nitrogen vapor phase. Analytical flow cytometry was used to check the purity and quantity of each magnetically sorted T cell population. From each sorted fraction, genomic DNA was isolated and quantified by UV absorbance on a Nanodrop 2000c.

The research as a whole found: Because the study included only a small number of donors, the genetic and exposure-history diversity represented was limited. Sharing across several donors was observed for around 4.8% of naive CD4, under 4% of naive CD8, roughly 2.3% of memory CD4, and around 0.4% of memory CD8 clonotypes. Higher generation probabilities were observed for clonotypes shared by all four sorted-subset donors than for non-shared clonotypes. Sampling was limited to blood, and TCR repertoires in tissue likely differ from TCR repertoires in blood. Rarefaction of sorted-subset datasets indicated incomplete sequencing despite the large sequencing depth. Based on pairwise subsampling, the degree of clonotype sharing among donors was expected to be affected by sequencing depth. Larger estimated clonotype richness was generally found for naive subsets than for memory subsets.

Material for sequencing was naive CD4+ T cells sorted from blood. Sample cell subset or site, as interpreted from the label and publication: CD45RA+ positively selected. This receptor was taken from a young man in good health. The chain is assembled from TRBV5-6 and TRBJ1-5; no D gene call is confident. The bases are TGTGCCAGCAGCTTGCGGAATAGCAATCAGCCCCAGCATTTT. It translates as CASSLRNSNQPQHF.